Shown below are 2 T cell receptor beta chains from a single sample sequenced in a study of T cell responses to AZD1222 COVID-19 vaccine. Produced via immunoSEQ multiplex PCR; TCRdb's table is partial and in-frame only. The sample lists about 96,000 clones; around 89% were seen once. The material sequenced was peripheral blood, taken on day 0 of AZD1222 vaccination. These receptors were taken from an adult in good health.

This clone was picked up one time. This rearrangement joins TRBV5-1 to TRBJ1-2; 11 nucleotides match TRBD1. Germline loops: CDR1 SGHRS, CDR2 YFSETQ. The CDR3 runs 18 residues. The V and J ends lost 4 bases and 5 bases, in that order; junction bases with no gene match: 16. The CDR3 bases are TGCGCCAGCAGCCTATGGACAGGGGGCAGACAGGGCCTATATGGCTACACCTTC. This sequence encodes CASSLWTGGRQGLYGYTF.

The chain recombines TRBV7-8 with TRBJ1-1; 8 bases agree with TRBD1. The CDR3 length is 16 residues. V shed 5 bases, J shed 0 bases, and the junction held 8 bases outside the gene matches. CDR1 and CDR2 from the germline V gene are SGHVS and FQNEAQ. DNA of the CDR3: TGTGCCAGCAGCCCAGGACAGGGTAATATGAACACTGAAGCTTTCTTT. Amino acid sequence: CASSPGQGNMNTEAFF.